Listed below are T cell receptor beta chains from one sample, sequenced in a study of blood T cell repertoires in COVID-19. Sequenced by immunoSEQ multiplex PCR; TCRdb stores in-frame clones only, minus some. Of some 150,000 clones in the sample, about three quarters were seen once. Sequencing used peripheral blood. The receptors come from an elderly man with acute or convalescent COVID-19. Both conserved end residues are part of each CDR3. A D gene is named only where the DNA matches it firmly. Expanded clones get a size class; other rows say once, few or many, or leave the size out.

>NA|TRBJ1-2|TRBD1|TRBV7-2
TGTGCCAGCAGTTATTTACAGGGGGCCACCAGGAATGGCTACACCTTC
CASSYLQGATRNGYTF
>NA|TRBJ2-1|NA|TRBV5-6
TGTGCCAGCAGCCTAATAGCGGCTGAGCAGTTCTTC
CASSLIAAEQFF
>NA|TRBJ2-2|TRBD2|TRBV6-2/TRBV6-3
TGTGCCAGCAGTCGGCGACTAGCGGGGGGGCTTAGGAACACCGGGGAGCTGTTTTTT
CASSRRLAGGLRNTGELFF
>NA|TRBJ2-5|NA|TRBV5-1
TGCGCCAGCAGCCGCTTGGGGGGGCGGGGAGAGACCCAGTACTTC
CASSRLGGRGETQYF
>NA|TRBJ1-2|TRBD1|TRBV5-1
TGCGCCAGCAGCCCTGGACAGGCCTCCTATGGCTACACCTTC
CASSPGQASYGYTF
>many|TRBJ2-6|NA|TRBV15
TGTGCCACCAGCAGAGATCGCTCTGGGGCCAACGTCCTGACTTTC
CATSRDRSGANVLTF
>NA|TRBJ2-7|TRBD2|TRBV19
TGTGCCAGTAGTAGAGGACTAGCGGGTTTTTACGAGCAGTACTTC
CASSRGLAGFYEQYF
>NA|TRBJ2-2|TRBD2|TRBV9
TGTGCCAGCAGCGTAGCTAGCGGGGGGCGTACCGGGGAGCTGTTTTTT
CASSVASGGRTGELFF
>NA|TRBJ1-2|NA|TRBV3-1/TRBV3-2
TGTGCCAGCAGCCAAGGAAACAGGGAATATGGCTACACCTTC
CASSQGNREYGYTF
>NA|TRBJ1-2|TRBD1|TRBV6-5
TGTGCCAGCAGTTACTCGATATCAGGGGGATATGGCTACACCTTC
CASSYSISGGYGYTF
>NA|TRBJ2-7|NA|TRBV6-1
TGTGCCAGCAGTGAATCACAGGGACGGTACGAGCAGTACTTC
CASSESQGRYEQYF
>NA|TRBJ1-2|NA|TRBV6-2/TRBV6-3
TGTGCCAGCAGTACGGGAGAAGGGAACTATGGCTACACCTTC
CASSTGEGNYGYTF
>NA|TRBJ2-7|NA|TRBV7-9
TGTGCCAGCAGCTTAGCGGGGCAGGGCTACGAGCAGTACTTC
CASSLAGQGYEQYF
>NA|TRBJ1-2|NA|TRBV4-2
TGTGCCAGCAGCCAAGGTGCTCTCTCGCGCGATGGCTACACCTTC
CASSQGALSRDGYTF
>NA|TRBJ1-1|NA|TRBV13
TGTGCCAGCAAACAGATCAACACTGAAGCTTTCTTT
CASKQINTEAFF
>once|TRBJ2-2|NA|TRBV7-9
TGTGCCAGCAGCTTTTTGGGGGGGCCCACGAACACCGGGGAGCTGTTTTTT
CASSFLGGPTNTGELFF
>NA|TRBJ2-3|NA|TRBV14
TGTGCCAGCAGCCAAGAACTAGTGGCGAGTACGCAGTATTTT
CASSQELVASTQYF
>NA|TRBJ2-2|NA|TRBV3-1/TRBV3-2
TGTGCCAGCAGCCAGGGCGGCGGGCTCAACACCGGGGAGCTGTTTTTT
CASSQGGGLNTGELFF
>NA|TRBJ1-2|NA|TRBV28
TGTGCCAGCAGTAAACTGATCCGATTACAGGGTCGAGGCTATGGCTACACCTTC
CASSKLIRLQGRGYGYTF
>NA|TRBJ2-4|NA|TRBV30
TGTGCCTGGGGGGGGAACAGGGGAGACATTCAGTACTTC
CAWGGNRGDIQYF
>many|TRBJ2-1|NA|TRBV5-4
TGTGCCAGCAGCTTTCGTATTAGCGGAGGGGCTGAGCAGTTCTTC
CASSFRISGGAEQFF
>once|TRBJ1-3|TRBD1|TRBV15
TGTGCCACCAGCAGCGGGACAGACATCTCTGGAAACACCATATATTTT
CATSSGTDISGNTIYF
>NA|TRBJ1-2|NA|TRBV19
TGTGCCAGTAGTCCAGGACTTGCGGTAAACTATGGCTACACCTTC
CASSPGLAVNYGYTF
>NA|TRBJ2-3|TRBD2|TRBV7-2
TGTGCCAGCAGCTTCACTAGCGGGGGGGCCGCGGGTACAGATACGCAGTATTTT
CASSFTSGGAAGTDTQYF
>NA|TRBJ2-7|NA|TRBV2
TGTGCCAGCAGTGAGTCCATTTCAGGCTACGAGCAGTACTTC
CASSESISGYEQYF
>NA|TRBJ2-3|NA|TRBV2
TGTGCCAGTCTGAGGGGGGGCGCGGCAGATACGCAGTATTTT
CASLRGGAADTQYF
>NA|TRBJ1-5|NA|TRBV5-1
TGCGCCAGCAGCTTGGGTCCTTCCAGCAATCAGCCCCAGCATTTT
CASSLGPSSNQPQHF
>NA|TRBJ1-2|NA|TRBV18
TGTGCCAGCTCACCAACAGGGTTCGCTGGCTACACCTTC
CASSPTGFAGYTF
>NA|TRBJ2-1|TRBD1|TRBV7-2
TGTGCCAGCAGCATTCGGACAGGCGATGAGCAGTTCTTC
CASSIRTGDEQFF
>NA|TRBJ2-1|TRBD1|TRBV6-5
TGTGCCAGCAGATCACCCGGGACAGGGTCCAATGAGCAGTTCTTC
CASRSPGTGSNEQFF
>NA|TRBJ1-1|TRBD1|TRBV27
TGTGCCAGCAGCCGAATGGACAGGTTGAACACTGAAGCTTTCTTT
CASSRMDRLNTEAFF
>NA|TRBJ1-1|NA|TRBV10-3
TGTGCCATCGTTTCAGGGTTTGGCACTGAAGCTTTCTTT
CAIVSGFGTEAFF
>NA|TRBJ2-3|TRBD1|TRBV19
TGTGCCAGTACCTCCGGGACAGGGGGCAAAGATACGCAGTATTTT
CASTSGTGGKDTQYF
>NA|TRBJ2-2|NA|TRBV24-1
TGTGCCACCAGTGACTATGCACAGGGGGGGTCCGGGGAGCTGTTTTTT
CATSDYAQGGSGELFF
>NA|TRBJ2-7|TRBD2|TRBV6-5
TGTGCCAGCAGTACGGGGGGAAAAAGCTCCTACGAGCAGTACTTC
CASSTGGKSSYEQYF
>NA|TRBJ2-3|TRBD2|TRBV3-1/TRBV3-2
TGTGCCAGCAGCTCGACTAGCGGGGGAGATACGCAGTATTTT
CASSSTSGGDTQYF
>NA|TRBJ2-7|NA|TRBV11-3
TGTGCCAGCAGCTTAGCACAGATGACATCCTACGAGCAGTACTTC
CASSLAQMTSYEQYF
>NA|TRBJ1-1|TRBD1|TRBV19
TGTGCCAGTAGTTGGGACAGGGAGAACACTGAAGCTTTCTTT
CASSWDRENTEAFF
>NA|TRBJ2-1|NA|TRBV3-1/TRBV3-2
TGTGCCAGCAGCCGCGAGGAGGGGAGATACAATGAGCAGTTCTTC
CASSREEGRYNEQFF
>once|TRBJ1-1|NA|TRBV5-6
TGTGCCAGCAGCTTGGCGAGTGAAGCTTTCTTT
CASSLASEAFF
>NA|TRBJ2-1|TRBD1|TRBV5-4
TGTGCCAGCAGCAAAGACAGGGGTTCCCACAATGAGCAGTTCTTC
CASSKDRGSHNEQFF
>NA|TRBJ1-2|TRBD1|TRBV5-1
TGCGCCAGCACCCGGACAGGGGAGCCTAACTATGGCTACACCTTC
CASTRTGEPNYGYTF
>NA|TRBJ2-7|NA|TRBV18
TGTGCCAGCTCACCACAACAGGGTGCCAACGAGCAGTACTTC
CASSPQQGANEQYF
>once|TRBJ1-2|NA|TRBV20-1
TGCAGGTCGGGAGGCTACACCTTC
CRSGGYTF
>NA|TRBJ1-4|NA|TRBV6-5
TGTGCCAGCACCTCTAGGGGCGTGACTAATGAAAAACTGTTTTTT
CASTSRGVTNEKLFF
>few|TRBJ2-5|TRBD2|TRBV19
TGTGCCAGTAGCGCTGGACTAGCGCCCACGTGGACCCAGTACTTC
CASSAGLAPTWTQYF
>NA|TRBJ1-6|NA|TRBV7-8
TGTGCCAGCAGCCCTAGTTCGGGTAACAGGCCCCGCTCCTATAATTCACCCCTCCACTTT
CASSPSSGNRPRSYNSPLHF
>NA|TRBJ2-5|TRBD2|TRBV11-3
TGTGCCAGCAGCTTCCCCTTTAGCGGGGCGGAGACCCAGTACTTC
CASSFPFSGAETQYF
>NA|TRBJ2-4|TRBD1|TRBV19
TGTGCCAGTAGCCGCGACAGGGGAGAAGGAAACATTCAGTACTTC
CASSRDRGEGNIQYF
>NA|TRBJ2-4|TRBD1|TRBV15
TGTGCCACCAGCAGAGATCCGAGACAGGGGAACATTCAGTACTTC
CATSRDPRQGNIQYF
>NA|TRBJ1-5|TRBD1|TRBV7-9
TGTGCCAGCAGCTTAGGGCCCGGACAGGGGGTTCGCAATCAGCCCCAGCATTTT
CASSLGPGQGVRNQPQHF
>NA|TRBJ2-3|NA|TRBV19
TGTGCCAGTAGTATAGATCCTAGGGATACGCAGTATTTT
CASSIDPRDTQYF
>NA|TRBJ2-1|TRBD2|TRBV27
TGTGCCAGCAGAGATATAGCGGGGGGGTTCAATGAGCAGTTCTTC
CASRDIAGGFNEQFF
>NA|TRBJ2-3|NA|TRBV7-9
TGTGCCAGCAGCTTGGGGCCAGGGAACACAGATACGCAGTATTTT
CASSLGPGNTDTQYF
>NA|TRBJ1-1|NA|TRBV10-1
TGCGCCAGCAGTCCCCGGTTGGACACTGAAGCTTTCTTT
CASSPRLDTEAFF
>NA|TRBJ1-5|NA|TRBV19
TGTGCCAGTAGTAGAAGGACAGATCAGCCCCAGCATTTT
CASSRRTDQPQHF
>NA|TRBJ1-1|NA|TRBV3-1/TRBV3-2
TGTGCCAGCAGCCAGAGTCGTGAAGCTTTCTTT
CASSQSREAFF
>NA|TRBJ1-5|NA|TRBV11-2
TGTGCCAGCAGCTTTGGAGCAAATCAGCCCCAGCATTTT
CASSFGANQPQHF
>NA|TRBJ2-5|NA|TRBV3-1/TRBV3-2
TGTGCCAGCAGCCAACTTACCCGGGAGACCCAGTACTTC
CASSQLTRETQYF
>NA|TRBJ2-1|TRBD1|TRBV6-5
TGTGCCAGCAGCCGGGACAGGGGCGATGAGCAGTTCTTC
CASSRDRGDEQFF